The clone carrying this T cell receptor beta chain was detected once. The sample comes from a study of control samples from healthy donors and cancer patients. Only in-frame clones appear in the TCRdb table, and some are missing; sequencing was by immunoSEQ multiplex PCR. The sample holds 80,000 to 100,000 clones, about 86% seen once. The CDR3 totals 13 residues. V dropped 10 bases and J dropped 4; count of bases not matched to a gene: 6. Germline loops: CDR1 LNHDA, CDR2 SQIVND (reference sequence). The material sequenced was blood. The clonotype comes from a man aged 25-45 years in good health. This chain joins TRBV19 and TRBJ2-2; 7 bases match TRBD2. CDR3 nucleotide sequence: TGTGCCACCCTGGGACTACTCACCGGGGAGCTGTTTTTT. Protein: CATLGLLTGELFF.